These 15 T cell receptor beta chains were sequenced from one sample in a study of siplizumab effects on memory and regulatory T cells. TCRdb's table, derived via immunoSEQ multiplex PCR, lists solely in-frame clones and lacks some. The table includes some 100,000 clones, just under 95% detected once. Sequencing used non-Treg CD4+ T cells sorted from blood. The receptors derive from a human donor in good health.

CDR3: CASSPLGAGANTGELFF. The CDR3, as DNA: TGTGCCAGCAGCCCCCTCGGGGCGGGGGCGAACACCGGGGAGCTGTTTTTT. The gene calls are TRBV5-6 and TRBJ2-2; TRBD2 matches 7 bases. This CDR3 spans 17 amino acids. Trimming removed 4 bases from V and 0 bases from J; junction bases left unmatched: 9. Germline loops: CDR1 SGHDT, CDR2 YYEEEE.

J is TRBJ1-6 and V is TRBV9; D might be TRBD1 (5 bases). This CDR3 contains 17 residues. Germline V gene sequence: CDR1 SGDLS, CDR2 YYNGEE. Between the trimmed V and J ends, which lost 0 bases and 9 bases, there was a span of 19 bases. CDR3 nucleotide sequence: TGTGCCAGCAGCGTAGTCCCGGGGACCCTCTTCAGTTCACCCCTCCACTTT. Translated: CASSVVPGTLFSSPLHF. The whole variable domain, filled in from reference TRBV9 and TRBJ1-6, reads DSGVTQTPKHLITATGQRVTLRCSPRSGDLSVYWYQQSLDQGLQFLIQYYNGEERAKGNILERFSAQQFPDLHSELNLSSLELGDSALYFCASSVVPGTLFSSPLHFGNGTRLTVT.

CDR3 in DNA: TGCGCCAGCAGCCACCTACAAGGGAAGGGAGGAGATACGCAGTATTTT. Translation: CASSHLQGKGGDTQYF. The chain couples TRBV4-1 to TRBJ2-3; D possibly corresponds to TRBD2 (6 bases). The CDR3 is 16 residues long. Germline CDR1 MGHRA, CDR2 YSYEKL. The ends were cut back, 3 bases at V and 5 bases at J, with 18 bases in the middle.

The chain carries TRBV5-4 and TRBJ1-1, with TRBD1 matching 10 bases. CDR3 length: 14 amino acids. Germline loops: CDR1 SGHNT, CDR2 YYREEE (reference sequence). Unmatched junction bases numbered 10, after V lost 6 bases and J lost 8 bases. DNA of the CDR3: TGTGCCAGCACCTCAGGACAGGGGGGGTCCGAAGCTTTCTTT. It is translated as CASTSGQGGSEAFF.

The chain has TRBV9 and TRBJ2-7; TRBD2 aligns across 7 bases. This CDR3 region has 16 residues. J gave up 6 bases and V 1 base, and 13 bases lay outside the gene matches. Germline V gene sequence: CDR1 SGDLS, CDR2 YYNGEE. CDR3 nucleotide sequence: TGTGCCAGCAGCGTATCGCTACGATGGGAGGGCAGCGAGCAGTACTTC. Translating gives CASSVSLRWEGSEQYF.

This chain uses TRBV15 with TRBJ2-7; no reliable D call. Looked up from germline, CDR1 is LNHNV and CDR2 is YYDKDF (reference sequence). There are 16 residues in the CDR3. V dropped 0 bases and J dropped 7 bases, with 19 bases sitting between them. CDR3 region: CATSRDGGTPFVEQYF. Here the CDR3 DNA reads TGTGCCACCAGCAGAGATGGCGGCACACCATTTGTTGAGCAGTACTTC. Using reference TRBV15 and TRBJ2-7 for the parts outside the CDR3, the full variable domain is DAMVIQNPRYQVTQFGKPVTLSCSQTLNHNVMYWYQQKSSQAPKLLFHYYDKDFNNEADTPDNFQSRRPNTSFCFLDIRSPGLGDTAMYLCATSRDGGTPFVEQYFGPGTRLTVT.

The chain couples TRBV6-5 to TRBJ2-7, with 8 bases that match TRBD2. The junction had 4 bases not matched to a gene; V was cut back by 2 bases and J by 4 bases. Germline lookup yields CDR1 MNHEY and CDR2 SVGAGI. The CDR3 runs 14 residues. The CDR3 region is CASSYGGLGYEQYF. The CDR3 coding sequence is TGTGCCAGCAGTTACGGGGGACTAGGTTACGAGCAGTACTTC.

The rearrangement uses TRBV9 and TRBJ1-2; TRBD1 might be the D (5 bases). This CDR3 is 12 amino acids long. Trimming removed 3 bases at V and 3 bases at J, with 6 bases between. Germline V gene sequence: CDR1 SGDLS, CDR2 YYNGEE. This CDR3 is CASSDRYYGYTF. DNA for the CDR3: TGTGCCAGCAGCGACAGGTACTATGGCTACACCTTC. The whole variable domain, remainder taken from reference TRBV9 and TRBJ1-2, is DSGVTQTPKHLITATGQRVTLRCSPRSGDLSVYWYQQSLDQGLQFLIQYYNGEERAKGNILERFSAQQFPDLHSELNLSSLELGDSALYFCASSDRYYGYTFGSGTRLTVV.

The CDR3 region has the DNA TGCAGCGCCGCGGGGGGCTATCAAGAGACCCAGTACTTC. Residues: CSAAGGYQETQYF. The V call is TRBV29-1, the J call TRBJ2-5; 8 bases align to TRBD2. The length of the CDR3 is 13 residues. Germline values: CDR1 SQVTM, CDR2 ANQGSEA. J lost 2 bases, V lost 7 bases, and 6 bases had no gene match.

The chain couples TRBV2 to TRBJ2-7, with D hard to call. V shed 4 bases and J shed 2 bases, with 6 bases lying between them. Germline V gene lookup returns CDR1 SNHLY and CDR2 FYNNEI. CDR3 size: 12 residues. CDR3 nucleotides: TGTGCCAGCAGTGTCGGGCCCTACGAGCAGTACTTC. Translated, it gives CASSVGPYEQYF. The variable domain in full, with the rest retrieved from reference TRBV2 and TRBJ2-7, is EPEVTQTPSHQVTQMGQEVILRCVPISNHLYFYWYRQILGQKVEFLVSFYNNEISEKSEIFDDQFSVERPDGSNFTLKIRSTKLEDSAMYFCASSVGPYEQYFGPGTRLTVT.

V is TRBV15 and J is TRBJ2-3; TRBD2 aligns across 13 bases. Germline values: CDR1 LNHNV, CDR2 YYDKDF (reference sequence). V gave up 2 bases and J gave up 6 bases; unmatched junction bases: 11. This CDR3 has 18 residues. CDR3 protein: CATSRRELAGGPTDTQYF. In DNA, the CDR3 is TGTGCCACCAGCAGACGAGAACTAGCGGGGGGGCCCACGGATACGCAGTATTTT.

The gene calls are TRBV12-5 and TRBJ2-5, with TRBD2 matching over 10 bases. The germline V gene encodes CDR1 LGHNT and CDR2 FRNRAP. The CDR3 sequence is 12 residues long. The CDR3 loop reads CASEAGGETQYF. Here the CDR3 DNA reads TGTGCCTCGGAAGCGGGGGGGGAGACCCAGTACTTC.

The J gene is TRBJ1-1, the V gene TRBV5-1; 9 bases are shared with TRBD1. The CDR3 runs 11 residues. Germline trimming cut 4 bases from V and 11 bases from J; bases unmatched to any gene: 3. Germline values: CDR1 SGHRS, CDR2 YFSETQ. CDR3 amino acids: CASSIQGAAFF. The CDR3 region has the DNA TGCGCCAGCAGCATACAGGGGGCGGCTTTCTTT.

The chain recombines TRBV29-1 with TRBJ2-3; unclear D gene. In germline, CDR1 is SQVTM, CDR2 ANQGSEA. Trimming left V 3 bases short and J 2 bases short, with 9 bases between. The length of the CDR3 is 13 residues. The CDR3 reads CSVDEWATDTQYF. CDR3 DNA sequence: TGCAGCGTTGATGAGTGGGCCACAGATACGCAGTATTTT.

The V gene is TRBV6-1, the J gene TRBJ1-2; D is perhaps TRBD1 (6 bases). Germline V gene lookup returns CDR1 MNHNS and CDR2 SASEGT. Trimming stripped 2 bases from V and 3 bases from J, with 13 bases between. This CDR3 contains 15 residues. This chain's CDR3 is CASSEPWTAYYGYTF. As DNA, the CDR3 is TGTGCCAGCAGTGAACCATGGACAGCCTACTATGGCTACACCTTC.